Shown below are 11 T cell receptor beta chains from a single sample sequenced in a study of blood T cell repertoires in COVID-19. Sequenced by immunoSEQ multiplex PCR; TCRdb stores in-frame clones only, minus some. This table has some 320,000 clones, over 85% appearing once. The sequencing input was PBMCs or T cells enriched from blood (not recorded which). The receptors derive from a man aged 55 to 69 who had recovered from COVID-19.

About this clone: This sample includes further DNA sequences coding for the same CDR3. The chain has TRBV18 and TRBJ1-5; 8 positions agree with TRBD1. V lost 6 bases to trimming and J lost 5 bases; unmatched junction nucleotides: 3. This CDR3 spans 13 amino acids. The germline CDR1 and CDR2 sequences are KGHSH and LQKENI. CDR3 in amino acids: CASSPDRDQPQHF. In DNA form, the CDR3 reads TGTGCCAGCTCGCCGGACAGGGATCAGCCCCAGCATTTT.

This chain joins TRBV19 and TRBJ1-1; TRBD1 matches at 12 bases. This CDR3 has 16 amino acids. Germline CDR1 LNHDA, CDR2 SQIVND (reference sequence). The CDR3 DNA reads as TGTGCATCGGTACGGGACAGGGGGCTGGTGGGCACTGAAGCTTTCTTT. It encodes CASVRDRGLVGTEAFF.

V gene TRBV5-8 combines with J gene TRBJ1-5; 7 nucleotides line up with TRBD1. With V trimmed by 0 bases and J by 6 bases, 9 bases remained unmatched. Germline V lookup: CDR1 SGHTS, CDR2 YDEGEE. This CDR3 has 16 amino acids. The CDR3 loop reads CASSLVVGGISQPQHF. The CDR3 nucleotides read TGTGCCAGCAGCTTGGTCGTAGGGGGCATTAGTCAGCCCCAGCATTTT.

The CDR3 DNA reads TGTGCCAGCAGTCGAACAGGGAATTCACCCCTCCACTTT. It codes for CASSRTGNSPLHF. The V call is TRBV11-3, the J call TRBJ1-6; a possible D gene is TRBD1 (6 bases). This CDR3 spans 13 amino acids. CDR1 is SGHNT and CDR2 is YENEEA in the germline V gene. V was clipped by 6 bases and J by 7 bases, with 10 bases between them. The full variable domain, its missing parts supplied by reference TRBV11-3 and TRBJ1-6, is EAGVVQSPRYKIIEKKQPVAFWCNPISGHNTLYWYLQNLGQGPELLIRYENEEAVDDSQLPKDRFSAERLKGVDSTLKIQPAELGDSAVYLCASSRTGNSPLHFGNGTRLTVT.

The chain recombines TRBV29-1 with TRBJ2-7; TRBD1 is a possible D gene (6 bases). Germline V gives CDR1 SQVTM, CDR2 ANQGSEA. Between the trimmed V and J ends, which lost 7 bases and 6 bases, there was a span of 19 bases. The CDR3 totals 13 residues. The CDR3 coding sequence is TGCAGCGGTACCGGGACAACACCGCTCGAGCAGTACTTC. Translating gives CSGTGTTPLEQYF.

This clone occurred once. The CDR3 DNA follows: TGTGCCAGCAGCTTTTTTCTGAATTCACCCCTCCACTTT. Its protein is CASSFFLNSPLHF. V gene TRBV7-9 combines with J gene TRBJ1-6; D remains unclear. Germline-derived CDR1 and CDR2 are SEHNR and FQNEAQ (reference sequence). Trimming left V 3 bases short and J 7 bases short, with 7 bases between. CDR3 size: 13 residues.

In this sample, this clone turned up a few times. The V gene is TRBV7-2, the J gene TRBJ2-5; no definite D call. V gave up 5 bases and J gave up 0 bases, with 13 bases separating them. The length of the CDR3 is 15 residues. Per germline, CDR1 SGHTA and CDR2 FQGNSA. The CDR3 nucleotides are TGTGCCAGCAGCCGCGTGTTGCGTAACCAAGAGACCCAGTACTTC. Translating gives CASSRVLRNQETQYF.

The genes are TRBV5-8 and TRBJ1-1; 7 bases are shared with TRBD1. There are 14 residues in the CDR3. V trimming: 1 base; J trimming: 0 bases; junction bases outside the gene matches: 0. CDR1 is SGHTS and CDR2 is YDEGEE in the germline V gene. CDR3 nucleotide sequence: TGTGCCAGCAGCTTGACAGGGGTGAACACTGAAGCTTTCTTT. Its translation: CASSLTGVNTEAFF.

The V gene is TRBV24-1, the J gene TRBJ2-3, with a tentative D call TRBD2 (5 bases). This CDR3 is 14 amino acids long. The germline V gene encodes CDR1 KGHDR and CDR2 SFDVKD. V lost 6 bases and J 10 bases, leaving 19 bases between the germline ends. This CDR3 reads CATSNTNGVGAQYF. The CDR3 DNA reads as TGTGCCACCAGTAACACAAATGGGGTCGGGGCGCAGTATTTT.

CDR3 sequence: CASSATVKDTQYF. In nucleotides, the CDR3 is TGTGCCAGCAGCGCGACAGTTAAAGACACGCAGTATTTT. The chain couples TRBV9 to TRBJ2-3, with a weak D call TRBD1 (5 bases). This CDR3 has 13 amino acids. V was clipped by 3 bases and J by 9 bases, with 14 bases between them. CDR1 is SGDLS, CDR2 YYNGEE, per germline. The complete variable domain, with remaining parts taken from reference TRBV9 and TRBJ2-3, reads DSGVTQTPKHLITATGQRVTLRCSPRSGDLSVYWYQQSLDQGLQFLIQYYNGEERAKGNILERFSAQQFPDLHSELNLSSLELGDSALYFCASSATVKDTQYFGPGTRLTVL.

The rearrangement uses TRBV3-1 (or the pseudogene TRBV3-2) and TRBJ2-7, with 9 bases that match TRBD2. There are 18 residues in the CDR3. With V trimmed by 1 base and J by 3 bases, 13 bases remained unmatched. CDR1 and CDR2 from the germline V gene are LGHDT and YNNKEL (reference sequence). CDR3 protein: CASSQGRRGRAFNYEQYF. The CDR3, as DNA: TGTGCCAGCAGCCAAGGAAGACGCGGGAGGGCCTTTAACTACGAGCAGTACTTC.